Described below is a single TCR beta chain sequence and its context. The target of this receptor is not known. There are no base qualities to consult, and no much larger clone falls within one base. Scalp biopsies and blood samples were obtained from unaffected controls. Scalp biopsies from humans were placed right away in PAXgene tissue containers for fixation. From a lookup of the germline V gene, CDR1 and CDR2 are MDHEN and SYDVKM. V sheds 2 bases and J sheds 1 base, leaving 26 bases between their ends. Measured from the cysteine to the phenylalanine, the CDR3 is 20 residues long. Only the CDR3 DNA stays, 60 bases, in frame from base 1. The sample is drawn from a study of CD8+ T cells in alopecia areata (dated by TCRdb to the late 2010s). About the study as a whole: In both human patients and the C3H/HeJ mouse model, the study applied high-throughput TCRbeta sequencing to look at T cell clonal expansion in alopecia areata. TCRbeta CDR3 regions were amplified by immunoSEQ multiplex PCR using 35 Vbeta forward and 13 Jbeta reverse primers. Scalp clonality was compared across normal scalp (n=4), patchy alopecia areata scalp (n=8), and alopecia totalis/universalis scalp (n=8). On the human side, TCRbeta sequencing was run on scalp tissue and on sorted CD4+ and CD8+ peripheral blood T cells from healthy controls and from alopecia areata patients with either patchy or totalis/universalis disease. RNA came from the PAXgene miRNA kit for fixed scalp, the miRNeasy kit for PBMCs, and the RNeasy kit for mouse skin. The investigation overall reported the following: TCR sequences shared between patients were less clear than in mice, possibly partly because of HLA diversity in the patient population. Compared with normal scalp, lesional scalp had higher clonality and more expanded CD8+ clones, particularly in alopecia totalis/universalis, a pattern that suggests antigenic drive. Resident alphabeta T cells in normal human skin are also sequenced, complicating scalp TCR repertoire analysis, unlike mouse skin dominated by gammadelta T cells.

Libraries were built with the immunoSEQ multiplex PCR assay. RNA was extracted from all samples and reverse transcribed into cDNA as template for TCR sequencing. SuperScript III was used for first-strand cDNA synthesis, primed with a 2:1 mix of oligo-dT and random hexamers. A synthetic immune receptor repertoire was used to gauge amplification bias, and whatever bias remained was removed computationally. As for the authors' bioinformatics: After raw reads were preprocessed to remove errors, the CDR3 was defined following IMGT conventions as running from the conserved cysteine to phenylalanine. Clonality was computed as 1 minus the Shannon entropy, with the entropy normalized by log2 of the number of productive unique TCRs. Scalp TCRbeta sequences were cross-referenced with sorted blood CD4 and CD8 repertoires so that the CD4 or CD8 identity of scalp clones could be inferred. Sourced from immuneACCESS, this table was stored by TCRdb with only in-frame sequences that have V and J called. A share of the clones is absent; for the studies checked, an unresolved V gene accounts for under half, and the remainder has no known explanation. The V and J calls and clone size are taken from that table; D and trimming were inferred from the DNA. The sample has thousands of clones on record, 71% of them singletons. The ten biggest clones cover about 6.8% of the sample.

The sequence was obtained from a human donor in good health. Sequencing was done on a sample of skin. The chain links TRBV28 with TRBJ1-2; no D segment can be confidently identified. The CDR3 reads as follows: CASSLPPPRISGALNYGYTF. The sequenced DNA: TGTGCCAGCAGTTTACCACCCCCGAGGATTTCCGGAGCCCTTAACTATGGCTACACCTTC.